The entry below gives a single T cell receptor (beta chain) sequence along with its context. CDR3 length equals 14 residues. V lost 5 bases, J lost 4 bases, and 3 bases stayed unmatched. Germline CDR1 reads SGHTA; CDR2 reads FQGTGA. This specimen comes from a study of technical replicates of blood from several donors. TCRdb's copy holds only in-frame clones and misses some; the assay was immunoSEQ multiplex PCR. Here the sample spans around 76,000 clones, about nine tenths being singletons. The receptor comes from a human donor in good health. The sequenced sample was T cells isolated from PBMCs. This rearrangement joins TRBV7-3 to TRBJ2-3, with TRBD2 matching 10 bases. The CDR3 DNA reads TGTGCCAGCAGCCAGGGACTAGCGCCAGATACGCAGTATTTT. Amino acid sequence: CASSQGLAPDTQYF.